This T cell receptor (beta chain) was recorded in a study of blood T cell repertoires in COVID-19. Germline values: CDR1 SNHLY, CDR2 FYNNEI. The V gene end was trimmed by 4 bases and the J gene end by 9 bases; junction bases not matched to a gene: 7. This CDR3 is 14 amino acids long. Authors' processing steps: Nucleated cell number was recorded as an estimate derived from reference gene primer amplification. Libraries were prepared by immunoSEQ multiplex PCR; TCRdb keeps only in-frame clonotypes and omits some of them. Clone size and the V and J calls come from that table; the DNA yielded D and trimming. The profile shows nearly 250,000 clones, approximately 90% of them singletons. Participants' reported clinical history set cohort assignment.

The sequence derives from a man aged 50 or older who had been exposed to COVID-19. The chain carries TRBV2 and TRBJ2-1; 9 bases map to TRBD1. The sample taken for sequencing was PBMCs or T cells enriched from blood (not recorded which). The CDR3 loop is CASSGLTGGGEQFF. CDR3 sequence (DNA): TGTGCCAGCAGTGGGCTAACAGGGGGCGGTGAGCAGTTCTTC.